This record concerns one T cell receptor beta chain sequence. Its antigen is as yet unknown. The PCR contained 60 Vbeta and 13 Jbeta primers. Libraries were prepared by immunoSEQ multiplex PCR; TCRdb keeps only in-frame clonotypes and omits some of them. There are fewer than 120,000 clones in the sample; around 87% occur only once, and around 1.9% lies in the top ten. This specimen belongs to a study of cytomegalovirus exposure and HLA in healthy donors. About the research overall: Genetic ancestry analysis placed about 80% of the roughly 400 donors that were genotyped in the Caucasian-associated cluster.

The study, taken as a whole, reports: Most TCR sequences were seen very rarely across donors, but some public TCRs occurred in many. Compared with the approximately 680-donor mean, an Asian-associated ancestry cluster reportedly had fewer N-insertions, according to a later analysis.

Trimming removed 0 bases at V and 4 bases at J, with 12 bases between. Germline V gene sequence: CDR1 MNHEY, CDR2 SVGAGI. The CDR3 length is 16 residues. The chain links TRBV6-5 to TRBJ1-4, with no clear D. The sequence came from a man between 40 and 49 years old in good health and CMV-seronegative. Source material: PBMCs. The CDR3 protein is CASSYSVGELNEKLFF. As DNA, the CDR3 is TGTGCCAGCAGTTACTCGGTGGGCGAACTTAATGAAAAACTGTTTTTT.